This T cell receptor (beta chain) is from a study of CD4 T cells in relation to SARS-CoV-2 and coronaviruses. Turning to the study itself: After about nine days of antigen culture, PBMC TCR beta CDR3s were sequenced. The restricting HLA molecule for shared crossreactive spike epitopes was mapped. Study observations and caveats: No donor gave both pre-pandemic and post-infection samples.

A remark on this clone: Its antigen is not identified.

Before the COVID-19 pandemic, during about 2011-2019, CD4+ T cells were taken from unexposed donors. CD4+ T cells were isolated from the cells after about 11 days of culture. Cells permitting, SARS-CoV-2 S/N and four cold-coronavirus spikes were tested on unexposed-donor CD4+ T cells. The CDR3 is 16 residues long. Germline assignment: CDR1 MDHEN and CDR2 SYDVKM. The V gene end was trimmed by 3 bases and the J gene end by 0 bases; junction bases not matched to a gene: 6. Profiled with immunoSEQ multiplex PCR; TCRdb holds only in-frame clones, not every one. The sample contains around 16,000 clones, around four fifths of which appear only once.

This sequence was found in a human donor in good health. The specimen was CD4+ T cells from PBMCs, cultured in vitro. This sequence joins TRBV28 and TRBJ2-3, with TRBD2 identical over 7 bases. As DNA, the CDR3 is TGTGCCAGCAGTTTCCAAGCGGGACCTAGCACAGATACGCAGTATTTT. It codes for CASSFQAGPSTDTQYF.